The 9 T cell receptor beta chains given below trace back to one sample, sequenced in a study of identical twins. TCRdb reprocessed the 5' RACE reads with MiXCR, giving one entry per CDR3 protein. The table records 600,000 to 700,000 distinct CDR3 sequences, about 20% of them present only once. This sample also appeared in a second study, on T cells expressing NK-cell markers.

Sequenced: PBMCs. Receptor source: a young woman in good health.

V is TRBV7-3 and J is TRBJ2-7; a weak D match, TRBD1 (6 bases). Per germline, CDR1 SGHTA and CDR2 FQGTGA. The CDR3 extends over 15 amino acids. V was cut by 6 bases and J by 6 bases, with 21 bases left in between. CDR3 residues: CASSLGPTGQGEQYF. CDR3 coding DNA: TGTGCCAGCAGTTTAGGCCCGACAGGTCAGGGCGAGCAGTACTTC. Full variable domain (remainder filled in from reference TRBV7-3 and TRBJ2-7): GAGVSQTPSNKVTEKGKYVELRCDPISGHTALYWYRQSLGQGPEFLIYFQGTGAADDSGLPNDRFFAVRPEGSVSTLKIQRTERGDSAVYLCASSLGPTGQGEQYFGPGTRLTVT.

V gene TRBV7-9 combines with J gene TRBJ2-2, with D tentatively TRBD1 (6 bases). V lost 6 bases, J lost 10 bases, and 12 bases lay in between. The germline CDR1 and CDR2 sequences are SEHNR and FQNEAQ (reference sequence). CDR3 length equals 12 residues. The CDR3 nucleotides read TGTGCCAGCAGTACAGGGTTGATGGAGCTGTTTTTT. This encodes CASSTGLMELFF.

This clonotype appeared a few times. This chain joins TRBV10-3 and TRBJ2-5; no definite D call. Germline-derived CDR1 and CDR2 are ENHRY and SYGVKD. V lost 7 bases and J 7 bases, leaving 16 bases between the germline ends. CDR3 length equals 13 residues. The DNA for the CDR3 is TGTGCCATCACTACTACAAACTCTGGGACCCAGTACTTC. It encodes CAITTTNSGTQYF.

In this sample, this clonotype turned up many times. The genes are TRBV4-2 and TRBJ2-3; no firm D call. Germline CDR1 reads LGHNA; CDR2 reads YNFKEQ. With 4 bases removed from V and 2 bases from J, the gap between germline ends came to 10 bases. The CDR3 is 14 amino acids. The CDR3 protein is CASSLDPITDTQYF. The CDR3 DNA sequence: TGTGCCAGCAGCCTGGACCCAATCACAGATACGCAGTATTTT.

This clonotype has ten or more counts. The V and J genes are TRBV6-1 and TRBJ2-3; D gene uncertain. V gave up 6 bases and J gave up 2 bases, with 9 bases separating them. The germline V gene encodes CDR1 MNHNS and CDR2 SASEGT. The CDR3 is 13 residues long. The CDR3 nucleotides are TGTGCCAGCAGACTTCGATACACAGATACGCAGTATTTT. It yields the protein CASRLRYTDTQYF.

The genes are TRBV4-3 and TRBJ2-1, with 7 bases identical to TRBD2. Germline values: CDR1 LGHNA, CDR2 YSLEER. The CDR3 has 15 amino acids. V gave up 8 bases and J gave up 5 bases; unmatched junction bases: 12. The CDR3 loop reads CASGRGGGGDNEQFF. CDR3 DNA sequence: TGCGCCAGCGGAAGGGGCGGGGGAGGGGACAATGAGCAGTTCTTC.

The rearrangement links TRBV4-3 to TRBJ1-2; no clear D gene. Trimming removed 0 bases at V and 0 bases at J, with 20 bases between. The CDR3 is 19 residues long. The germline V gene has CDR1 LGHNA and CDR2 YSLEER. The CDR3 loop is CASSQDRFTSEPSNYGYTF. The CDR3 DNA reads as TGCGCCAGCAGCCAAGACCGATTTACTTCAGAGCCTTCTAACTATGGCTACACCTTC.

V usage is TRBV25-1 and J usage is TRBJ2-5, with D possibly matching TRBD1 (6 bases). V lost 5 bases and J 0 bases, leaving 10 bases between the germline ends. The length of the CDR3 is 14 residues. Germline values: CDR1 MGHDK, CDR2 SYGVNS. In DNA, the CDR3 is TGTGCCAGCAGTTTGACAGGCCACCAAGAGACCCAGTACTTC. Translation: CASSLTGHQETQYF.

V is TRBV27 and J is TRBJ1-1; D possibly corresponds to TRBD1 (6 bases). CDR1 and CDR2 from the germline V gene are MNHEY and SMNVEV (reference sequence). There are 12 residues in the CDR3. Deletions cut 7 bases from V and 4 bases from J, with 10 bases between. CDR3 in DNA: TGTGCCAGCAAACAGGGCGCCACTGAAGCTTTCTTT. It codes for CASKQGATEAFF.